A single sample is the source of the 14 T cell receptor beta chains below, sequenced in a study of CD8 T cells in Susac syndrome. With random hexamers, reverse transcription was performed on roughly 0.5 to 1 ug of RNA. TCRdb re-analysed the immunoSEQ multiplex PCR reads in MiXCR, keeping a single row per CDR3 protein. The sample lists around 160,000 distinct CDR3 sequences; approximately 94% were seen once. Input material: CD4+ T cells from PBMCs. The receptors shown here come from a human donor with multiple sclerosis.

V is TRBV5-8 and J is TRBJ1-4; D not resolved. V lost 0 bases to trimming and J lost 8 bases, with 14 bases between them. The CDR3 runs 15 residues. Germline assignment: CDR1 SGHTS and CDR2 YDEGEE. The CDR3 DNA is TGTGCCAGCAGCTTGGCCTACCGGGGAGAAGAAAAACTGTTTTTT. This sequence encodes CASSLAYRGEEKLFF.

The V call is TRBV5-1, the J call TRBJ1-3; 7 nucleotides match TRBD1. The germline CDR1 and CDR2 sequences are SGHRS and YFSETQ. The CDR3 spans 14 residues. Germline trimming cut 4 bases from V and 4 bases from J; bases unmatched to any gene: 5. CDR3: CASSLQGEGNTIYF. DNA for the CDR3: TGCGCCAGCAGCCTGCAGGGGGAAGGAAACACCATATATTTT.

The rearrangement links TRBV3-1 to TRBJ2-5; a possible D gene is TRBD1 (5 bases). CDR3 length equals 15 residues. Trimming removed 1 base from V and 7 bases from J, with 16 bases in between. Germline lookup yields CDR1 LGHDT and CDR2 YNNKEL (reference sequence). This chain's CDR3 is CASSQGAGPRGTQYF. The CDR3, as DNA: TGTGCCAGCAGCCAAGGGGCAGGGCCCCGTGGGACCCAGTACTTC.

This clonotype was picked up one time. J is TRBJ2-7 and V is TRBV9; 13 bases are a match to TRBD2. This CDR3 has 17 residues. The germline CDR1 and CDR2 sequences are SGDLS and YYNGEE. The junction had 9 bases not matched to a gene; V was cut back by 0 bases and J by 6 bases. The CDR3 nucleotides read TGTGCCAGCAGCGTAGCCGGGACTAGCGGGACTATGGGCGAGCAGTACTTC. This gives the protein CASSVAGTSGTMGEQYF.

The chain has TRBV6-6 and TRBJ2-3; D remains ambiguous. Germline V gene lookup returns CDR1 MNHNY and CDR2 SVGAGI (reference sequence). Deletions cut 2 bases from V and 9 bases from J, with 6 bases between. The CDR3 runs 11 residues. This chain's CDR3 is CASSYSGTQYF. The CDR3 DNA is TGTGCCAGCAGTTACAGTGGGACGCAGTATTTT.

V gene TRBV10-3 combines with J gene TRBJ1-4; D is undetermined. Trimming pared 6 bases from V and 7 bases from J, leaving 9 bases between. Germline CDR1 and CDR2: ENHRY and SYGVKD. The CDR3 contains 12 residues. Here the CDR3 reads CAISPESEKLFF. The CDR3 region has the DNA TGTGCCATCAGCCCTGAGAGTGAAAAACTGTTTTTT.

J is TRBJ2-5 and V is TRBV19, with D possibly called TRBD1 or TRBD2 (7 bases each). This CDR3 is 14 amino acids long. The V end lost 8 bases, the J end lost 3 bases, and 16 bases lay between the germline ends. Germline V gene sequence: CDR1 LNHDA, CDR2 SQIVND (reference sequence). For the CDR3, the DNA is TGTGCCAGTGCTGGGGACAGCGGGGAAGAGACCCAGTACTTC. It is translated as CASAGDSGEETQYF.

The rearrangement joins TRBV6-6 to TRBJ2-4; 11 positions agree with TRBD2. The J segment lost 2 bases and the V segment lost 7 bases, leaving 4 bases of the junction unmatched. Germline assignment: CDR1 MNHNY and CDR2 SVGAGI (reference sequence). CDR3 length equals 15 residues. CDR3 residues: CASTLAGGPKNIQYF. Here the CDR3 DNA reads TGTGCCAGCACCTTAGCGGGAGGGCCCAAAAACATTCAGTACTTC.

V and J are TRBV5-4 and TRBJ1-4; D call uncertain. This CDR3 has 14 amino acids. The ends were cut back, 1 base at V and 3 bases at J, with 7 bases in the middle. Germline CDR1 is SGHNT and CDR2 is YYREEE (reference sequence). This CDR3 reads CASSLQTANEKLFF. The CDR3 DNA is TGTGCCAGCAGCTTGCAAACAGCTAATGAAAAACTGTTTTTT.

The rearrangement uses TRBV19 and TRBJ2-1; 8 bases line up with TRBD1. CDR3 length: 16 residues. The germline V gene encodes CDR1 LNHDA and CDR2 SQIVND (reference sequence). With V trimmed by 1 base and J by 4 bases, 6 bases remained unmatched. Here the CDR3 reads CASSIAGTGRYNEQFF. CDR3 nucleotide sequence: TGTGCCAGTAGTATAGCCGGGACAGGAAGATACAATGAGCAGTTCTTC.

The CDR3 DNA is TGTGCCAGCAGCCGGACGGATAACACTGAAGCTTTCTTT. Translated: CASSRTDNTEAFF. V usage is TRBV14 and J usage is TRBJ1-1; D remains unclear. The CDR3 runs to 13 residues. CDR1 SGHDN and CDR2 FVKESK come from the germline V gene. Between the trimmed V and J ends, which lost 4 bases and 2 bases, there was a span of 8 bases.

This rearrangement joins TRBV5-6 to TRBJ1-1; D call uncertain. The germline V and J ends were trimmed by 1 base and 5 bases, with 9 bases remaining between them. This CDR3 spans 13 amino acids. Germline loops: CDR1 SGHDT, CDR2 YYEEEE. This CDR3 is CASSLWEGTEAFF. The CDR3 DNA follows: TGTGCCAGCAGCTTGTGGGAGGGAACTGAAGCTTTCTTT. The whole variable domain, remainder taken from reference TRBV5-6 and TRBJ1-1, is DAGVTQSPTHLIKTRGQQVTLRCSPKSGHDTVSWYQQALGQGPQFIFQYYEEEERQRGNFPDRFSGHQFPNYSSELNVNALLLGDSALYLCASSLWEGTEAFFGQGTRLTVV.

This clonotype appeared a few times. This rearrangement joins TRBV18 to TRBJ1-2; a weak D match, TRBD1 (5 bases). V lost 3 bases and J 8 bases, leaving 13 bases between the germline ends. The CDR3 consists of 13 residues. Germline lookup yields CDR1 KGHSH and CDR2 LQKENI. The CDR3 loop is CASSPIDSEGYTF. For the CDR3, the DNA is TGTGCCAGCTCACCTATCGACAGTGAAGGCTACACCTTC.

The chain uses TRBV5-1 and TRBJ2-1; 11 bases fit TRBD2. V was clipped by 1 base and J by 2 bases; unmatched bases: 5. This CDR3 region has 17 residues. Looked up from germline, CDR1 is SGHRS and CDR2 is YFSETQ. The chain's CDR3 is CASSLFSGRATYNEQFF. As DNA, the CDR3 is TGCGCCAGCAGCTTGTTTAGCGGGAGGGCCACCTACAATGAGCAGTTCTTC. The whole variable domain, filled in from reference TRBV5-1 and TRBJ2-1, reads KAGVTQTPRYLIKTRGQQVTLSCSPISGHRSVSWYQQTPGQGLQFLFEYFSETQRNKGNFPGRFSGRQFSNSRSEMNVSTLELGDSALYLCASSLFSGRATYNEQFFGPGTRLTVL.